The present T cell receptor (beta chain) was sequenced within a study of patients and donors after allogeneic stem cell transplantation. In TCRdb, the RT-PCR reads were re-called with MiXCR into one record per CDR3 protein. The sample has more than 850,000 distinct CDR3 sequences; roughly 18% are singletons. V lost 4 bases, J lost 3 bases, and 10 bases stayed unmatched. The CDR3 spans 17 residues. Per germline, CDR1 MNHNS and CDR2 SASEGT. The TCR was taken from a human donor who was either an allogeneic HSCT recipient or a stem cell or donor lymphocyte infusion donor (not recorded which). It is not recorded whose cells these are; they may come from a transplant donor. The V call is TRBV6-1, the J call TRBJ2-1, with 9 bases lining up with TRBD2. Sequenced input: blood, either unsorted or a sorted T cell fraction (not recorded which). The CDR3 bases are TGTGCCAGCAGTGTGGGGGAACGACTAGCGGACTACAATGAGCAGTTCTTC. It codes for CASSVGERLADYNEQFF.